The entry that follows covers one T cell receptor (beta chain) sequence. Its antigen is undetermined. Germline-derived CDR1 and CDR2 are MNHEY and SMNVEV (reference sequence). Trimming pared 5 bases from V and 3 bases from J, leaving 10 bases between. The CDR3 runs to 13 residues. The sample belongs to a study of cytomegalovirus exposure and HLA in healthy donors. Study findings and constraints: Later analysis identified a missense DCLRE1C variant that was linked to TCR beta V- and J-gene trimming. A prior analysis recorded that most TCR beta V segments were productive about 87% or about 30% of the time.

Vbeta (60) and Jbeta (13) primers were used in the PCR. Assay: immunoSEQ multiplex PCR; the TCRdb copy retains only in-frame clones and omits some. This sample has 150,000 to 180,000 clones, with about 76% found just once. The chain combines TRBV27 with TRBJ1-1; D is uncertain. This clonotype was obtained from a man aged 25 to 45 in good health and CMV-seropositive. Sequencing used PBMCs. The CDR3 loop reads CASSTTAYTEAFF. The CDR3 DNA follows: TGTGCCAGCAGTACCACAGCTTACACTGAAGCTTTCTTT.